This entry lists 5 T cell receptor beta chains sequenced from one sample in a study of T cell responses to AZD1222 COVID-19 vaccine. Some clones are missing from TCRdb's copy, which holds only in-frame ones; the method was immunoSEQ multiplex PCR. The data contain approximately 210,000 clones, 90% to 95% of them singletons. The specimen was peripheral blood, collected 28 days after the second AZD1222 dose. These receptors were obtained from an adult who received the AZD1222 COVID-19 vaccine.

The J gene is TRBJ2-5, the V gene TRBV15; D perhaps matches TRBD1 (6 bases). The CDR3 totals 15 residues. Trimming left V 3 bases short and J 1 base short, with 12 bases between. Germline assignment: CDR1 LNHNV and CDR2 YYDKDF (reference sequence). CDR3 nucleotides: TGTGCCACCAGCAGTTTATGGACAGCCCAAGAGACCCAGTACTTC. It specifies CATSSLWTAQETQYF. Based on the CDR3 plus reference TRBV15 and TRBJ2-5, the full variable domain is DAMVIQNPRYQVTQFGKPVTLSCSQTLNHNVMYWYQQKSSQAPKLLFHYYDKDFNNEADTPDNFQSRRPNTSFCFLDIRSPGLGDTAMYLCATSSLWTAQETQYFGPGTRLLVL.

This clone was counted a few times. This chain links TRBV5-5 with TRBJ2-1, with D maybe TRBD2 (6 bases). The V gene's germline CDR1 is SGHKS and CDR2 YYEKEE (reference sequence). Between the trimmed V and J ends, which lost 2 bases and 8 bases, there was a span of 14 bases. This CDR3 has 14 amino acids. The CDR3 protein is CASSLRDSRHEQFF. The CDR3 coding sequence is TGTGCCAGCAGCTTACGGGACTCGCGCCATGAGCAGTTCTTC.

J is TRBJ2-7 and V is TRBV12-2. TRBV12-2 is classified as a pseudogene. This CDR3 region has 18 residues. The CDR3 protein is CASRFRPPSRVIRYEQYF. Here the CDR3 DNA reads TGTGCAAGTCGCTTCCGACCCCCATCACGAGTAATCAGATACGAGCAGTACTTC.

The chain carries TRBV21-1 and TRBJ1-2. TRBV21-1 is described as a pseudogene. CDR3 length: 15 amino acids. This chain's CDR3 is CASSPPSDLNYGYTF. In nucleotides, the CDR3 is TGTGCCAGCAGCCCCCCCTCTGACCTTAACTATGGCTACACCTTC.

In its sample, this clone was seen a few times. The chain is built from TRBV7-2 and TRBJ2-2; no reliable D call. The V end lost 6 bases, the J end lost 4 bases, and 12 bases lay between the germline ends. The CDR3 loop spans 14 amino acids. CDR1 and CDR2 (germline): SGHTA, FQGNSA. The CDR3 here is CASRVGSITGELFF. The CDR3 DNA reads TGTGCCAGCAGGGTCGGGTCCATCACCGGGGAGCTGTTTTTT.